Reported below is one T cell receptor (beta chain). The target antigen is unknown. The RNA input was roughly 0.45 to 1 ug, and it was reverse transcribed with random hexamers. Coverage of TCR beta CDR3 amplification by immunoSEQ multiplex PCR extended to 54 Vbeta and 13 Jbeta. TCRdb re-called the immunoSEQ multiplex PCR reads with MiXCR, one entry per CDR3 protein. The data hold about 300,000 distinct CDR3 sequences, with about 91% observed a single time. Sequencing of TCR beta was performed on blood CD8+ T cells and on blood CD4+ T cells. While CD8+ and CD4+ T cells were isolated negatively, TEMRA cells were enriched by FACS. These data come from a study of CD8 T cells in Susac syndrome. Overall study findings and caveats: As the study acknowledged, the number of individuals who were part of its TCR sequencing and HLA analysis was relatively small.

V was clipped by 1 base and J by 6 bases, with 10 bases between them. Germline CDR1 is LGHNA and CDR2 is YSLEER. CDR3 size: 14 residues. V is TRBV4-3 and J is TRBJ2-1; unclear D gene. Input material: CD8+ T cells from PBMCs. This TCR derives from a human donor with multiple sclerosis. The CDR3 protein is CASSQARISNEQFF. The CDR3 region has the DNA TGCGCCAGCAGCCAAGCGAGGATCTCCAATGAGCAGTTCTTC.